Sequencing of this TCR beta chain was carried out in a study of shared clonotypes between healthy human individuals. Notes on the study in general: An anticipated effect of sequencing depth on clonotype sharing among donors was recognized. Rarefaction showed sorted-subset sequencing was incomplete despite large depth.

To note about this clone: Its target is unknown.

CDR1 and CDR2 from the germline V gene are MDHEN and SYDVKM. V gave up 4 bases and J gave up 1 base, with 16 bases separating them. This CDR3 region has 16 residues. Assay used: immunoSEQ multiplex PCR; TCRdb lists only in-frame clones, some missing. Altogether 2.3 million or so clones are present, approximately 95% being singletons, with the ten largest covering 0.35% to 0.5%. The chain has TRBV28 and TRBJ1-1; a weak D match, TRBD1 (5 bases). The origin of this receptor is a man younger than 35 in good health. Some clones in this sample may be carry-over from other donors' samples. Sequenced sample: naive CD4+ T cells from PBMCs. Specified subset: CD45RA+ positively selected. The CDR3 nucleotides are TGTGCCAGCAGTTCCCCCCCGGGGGGTTCGAACACTGAAGCTTTCTTT. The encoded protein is CASSSPPGGSNTEAFF.